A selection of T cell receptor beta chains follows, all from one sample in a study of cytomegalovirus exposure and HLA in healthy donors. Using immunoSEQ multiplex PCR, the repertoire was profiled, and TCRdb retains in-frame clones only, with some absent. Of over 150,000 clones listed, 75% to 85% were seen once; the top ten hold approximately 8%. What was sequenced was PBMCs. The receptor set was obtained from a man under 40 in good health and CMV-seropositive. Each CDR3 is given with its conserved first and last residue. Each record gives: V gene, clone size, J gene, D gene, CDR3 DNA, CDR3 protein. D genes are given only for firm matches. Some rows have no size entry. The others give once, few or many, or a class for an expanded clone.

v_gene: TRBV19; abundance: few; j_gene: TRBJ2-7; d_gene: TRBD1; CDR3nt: TGTGCCAGTAGTATAGGGACAGGGGGCTACGAGCAGTACTTC; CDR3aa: CASSIGTGGYEQYF
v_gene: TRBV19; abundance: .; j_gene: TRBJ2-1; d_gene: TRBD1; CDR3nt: TGTGCCAGTAGTACCTTACGACAGGGCAATGAGCAGTTCTTC; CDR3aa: CASSTLRQGNEQFF
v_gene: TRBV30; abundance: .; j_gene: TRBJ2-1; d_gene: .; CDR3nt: TGTGCCTGGAGACCCCCCGGGGGACCCCACCATAGTGAGCAGTTCTTC; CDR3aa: CAWRPPGGPHHSEQFF
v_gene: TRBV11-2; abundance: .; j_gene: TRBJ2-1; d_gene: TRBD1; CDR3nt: TGTGCCAGCAGTCCTCCGAGGGACAGGGTTTACAATGAGCAGTTCTTC; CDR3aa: CASSPPRDRVYNEQFF
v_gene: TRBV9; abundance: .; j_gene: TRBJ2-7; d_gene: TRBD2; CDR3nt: TGTGCCAGCAGCGTAGATCTAGCGGCCAGCTCCTACGAGCAGTACTTC; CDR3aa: CASSVDLAASSYEQYF
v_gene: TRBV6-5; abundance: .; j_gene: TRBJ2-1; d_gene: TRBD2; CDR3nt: TGTGCCAGCACAGGACTAGCGGGGCACAATGAGCAGTTCTTC; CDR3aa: CASTGLAGHNEQFF
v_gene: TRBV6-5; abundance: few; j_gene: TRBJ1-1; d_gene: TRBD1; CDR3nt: TGTGCCAGCAGTTACCGGGACAGGGTTCCTGAAGCTTTCTTT; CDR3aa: CASSYRDRVPEAFF
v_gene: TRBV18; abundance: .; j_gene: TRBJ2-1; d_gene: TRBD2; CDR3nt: TGTGCCAGCTCATCCGGGACTAGCGGGGGGGATGAGCAGTTCTTC; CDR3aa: CASSSGTSGGDEQFF
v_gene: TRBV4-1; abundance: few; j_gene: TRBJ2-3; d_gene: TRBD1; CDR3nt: TGCGCCAGCAGCCAAGATAGGAACAGGGGAGCTAGCACAGATACGCAGTATTTT; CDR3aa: CASSQDRNRGASTDTQYF
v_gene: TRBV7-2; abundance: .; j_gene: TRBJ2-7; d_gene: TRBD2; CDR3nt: TGTGCCAGCAGTCCCGTGGGGGGGGGCTACGAGCAGTACTTC; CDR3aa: CASSPVGGGYEQYF
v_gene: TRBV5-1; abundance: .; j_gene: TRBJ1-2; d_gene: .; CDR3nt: TGCGCCAGCAGCCTGAAGGCGCAGGCTAACTATGGCTACACCTTC; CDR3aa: CASSLKAQANYGYTF
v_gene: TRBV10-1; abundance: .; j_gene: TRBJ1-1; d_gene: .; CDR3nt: TGCGCCAGCAGTCCTGGACAGAACACTGAAGCTTTCTTT; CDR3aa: CASSPGQNTEAFF
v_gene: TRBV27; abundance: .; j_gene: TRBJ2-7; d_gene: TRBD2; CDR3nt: TGTGCCAGCAGTGCCTGGACTAGCAGACTTAACTCCTACGAGCAGTACTTC; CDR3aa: CASSAWTSRLNSYEQYF
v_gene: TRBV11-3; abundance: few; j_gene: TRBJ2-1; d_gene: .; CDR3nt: TGTGCCAGCTTACCGGGACTGTCCTACAATGAGCAGTTCTTC; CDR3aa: CASLPGLSYNEQFF
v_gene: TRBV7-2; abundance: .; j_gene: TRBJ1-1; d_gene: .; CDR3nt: TGTGCCAGCAGCTTTGCAGTTGAAGCTTTCTTT; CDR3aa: CASSFAVEAFF
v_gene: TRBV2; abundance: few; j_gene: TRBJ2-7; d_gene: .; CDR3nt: TGTGCCAGCAGTGACTCAGTCCGACTCTACGAGCAGTACTTC; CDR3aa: CASSDSVRLYEQYF
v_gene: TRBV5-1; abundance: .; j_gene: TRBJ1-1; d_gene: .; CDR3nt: TGCGCCAGCAGCTTAGAACAGGCAAACACTGAAGCTTTCTTT; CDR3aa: CASSLEQANTEAFF
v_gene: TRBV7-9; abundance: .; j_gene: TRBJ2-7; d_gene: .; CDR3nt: TGTGCCAGCAGCTTAGCCCGGACCGGGGACGAGCAGTACTTC; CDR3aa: CASSLARTGDEQYF
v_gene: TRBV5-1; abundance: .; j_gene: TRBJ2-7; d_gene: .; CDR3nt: TGCGCCAGTCGACAAGAGATTTCAGCCTACGAGCAGTACTTC; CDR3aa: CASRQEISAYEQYF
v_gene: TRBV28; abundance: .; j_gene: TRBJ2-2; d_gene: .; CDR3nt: TGTGCCAGCAGTGGAGGGATGAACACCGGGGAGCTGTTTTTT; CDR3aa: CASSGGMNTGELFF
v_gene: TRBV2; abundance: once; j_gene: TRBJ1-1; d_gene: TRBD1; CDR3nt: TGTGCCAGCAGTCAGGGGGCTCTGAACACTGAAGCTTTCTTT; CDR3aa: CASSQGALNTEAFF
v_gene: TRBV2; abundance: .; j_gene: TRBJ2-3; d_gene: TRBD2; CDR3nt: TGTGCCAGCAGCCCCCGGACTAGCGGGGGGCGGGGCACAGATACGCAGTATTTT; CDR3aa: CASSPRTSGGRGTDTQYF
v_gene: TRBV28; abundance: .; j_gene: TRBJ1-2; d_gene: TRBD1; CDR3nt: TGTGCCAGCAGTCACGGGACAGCAATTTCTAACTATGGCTACACCTTC; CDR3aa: CASSHGTAISNYGYTF
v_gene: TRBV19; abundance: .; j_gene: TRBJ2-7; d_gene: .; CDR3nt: TGTGCCAGTAGTAAAGCGACCTTCGGGACTGCTAAGTACTTC; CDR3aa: CASSKATFGTAKYF
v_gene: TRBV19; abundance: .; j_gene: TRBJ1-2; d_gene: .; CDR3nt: TGTGCCAGTAGTATAGGGCCCGACTATGGCTACACCTTC; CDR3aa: CASSIGPDYGYTF
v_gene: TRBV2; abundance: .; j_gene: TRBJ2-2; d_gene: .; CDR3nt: TGTGCCAGCAGGATTGGACAAGCCGGGGAGCTGTTTTTT; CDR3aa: CASRIGQAGELFF
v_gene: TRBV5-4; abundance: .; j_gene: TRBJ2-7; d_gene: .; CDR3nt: TGTGCCAGCAGCGGTGGGGGGTTGGACTACGAGCAGTACTTC; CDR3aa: CASSGGGLDYEQYF
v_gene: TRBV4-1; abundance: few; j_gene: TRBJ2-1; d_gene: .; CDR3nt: TGCGCCAGCAGCCAAGACCCTGCGCTCTCCTACAATGAGCAGTTCTTC; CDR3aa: CASSQDPALSYNEQFF
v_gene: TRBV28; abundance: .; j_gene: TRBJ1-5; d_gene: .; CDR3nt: TGTGCCAGCAGTTCCGGTTCAGGGAATCAGCCCCAGCATTTT; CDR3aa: CASSSGSGNQPQHF
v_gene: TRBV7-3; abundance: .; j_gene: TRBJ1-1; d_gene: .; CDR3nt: TGTGCCAGCAGCTTCACGGGGGGTGAAGCTTTCTTT; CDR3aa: CASSFTGGEAFF
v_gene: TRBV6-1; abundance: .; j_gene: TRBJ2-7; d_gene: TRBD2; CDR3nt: TGTGCCAGCAGTGAATATCCAGCGGGAACCTCCTACGAGCAGTACTTC; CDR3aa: CASSEYPAGTSYEQYF
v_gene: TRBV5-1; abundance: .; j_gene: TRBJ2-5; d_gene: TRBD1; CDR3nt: TGCGCCAGCAGCAAGGACAGGGCCGGAGAGACCCAGTACTTC; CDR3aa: CASSKDRAGETQYF
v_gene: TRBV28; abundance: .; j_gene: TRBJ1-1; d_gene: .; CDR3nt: TGTGCCAGCAGTCTGGCCGGAGGGGCGAAGACTGAAGCTTTCTTT; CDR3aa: CASSLAGGAKTEAFF